This is a list of T cell receptor beta chains from one sample in a study of shared clonotypes between healthy human individuals. Profiling relied on immunoSEQ multiplex PCR, and the TCRdb table lists in-frame clones only, not all of them. Here the sample spans about 1.1 million clones, approximately 80% being singletons. The source material was memory CD4+ T cells from PBMCs. The source of these receptors is a young man in good health. Some clones in this sample may be carry-over from other donors' samples. Each CDR3 is given with its conserved first and last residue. The order of the fields is CDR3 protein, CDR3 DNA, J gene, clone size, D gene, V gene. D genes are given only for firm matches. Clone size is shown for a subset of rows, as once, few, many or a class of expanded clone.

CDR3 protein: CASSPAAGQGADGELFF
CDR3 DNA: TGCGCCAGCAGCCCAGCAGCGGGACAGGGGGCCGACGGGGAGCTGTTTTTT
J gene: TRBJ2-2
clone size: NA
D gene: TRBD1
V gene: TRBV5-1

CDR3 protein: CASSRPGRGPGELFF
CDR3 DNA: TGTGCCAGCAGCCGCCCGGGACGGGGGCCCGGGGAGCTGTTTTTT
J gene: TRBJ2-2
clone size: many
D gene: NA
V gene: TRBV28

CDR3 protein: CASSPGWTKEKLFF
CDR3 DNA: TGCGCCAGCAGCCCAGGGTGGACAAAAGAAAAACTGTTTTTT
J gene: TRBJ1-4
clone size: NA
D gene: NA
V gene: TRBV5-1

CDR3 protein: CASSPSTMGTSPLHF
CDR3 DNA: TGCGCCAGCAGCCCCTCGACCATGGGGACTTCACCCCTCCACTTT
J gene: TRBJ1-6
clone size: NA
D gene: NA
V gene: TRBV5-1

CDR3 protein: CASSRQQRLTGELFF
CDR3 DNA: TGCGCCAGCAGCCGCCAACAGCGACTCACCGGGGAGCTGTTTTTT
J gene: TRBJ2-2
clone size: NA
D gene: NA
V gene: TRBV4-3

CDR3 protein: CASRSGSGTQYF
CDR3 DNA: TGTGCCAGCAGATCCGGTTCAGGGACCCAGTACTTC
J gene: TRBJ2-5
clone size: NA
D gene: NA
V gene: TRBV6-5

CDR3 protein: CASSKDRNQPQHF
CDR3 DNA: TGTGCCAGCAGCAAGGACAGGAATCAGCCCCAGCATTTT
J gene: TRBJ1-5
clone size: NA
D gene: TRBD1
V gene: TRBV7-3

CDR3 protein: CSVLTWEGPAGGELFF
CDR3 DNA: TGCAGCGTTTTGACGTGGGAGGGCCCCGCGGGCGGGGAGCTGTTTTTT
J gene: TRBJ2-2
clone size: NA
D gene: TRBD2
V gene: TRBV29-1

CDR3 protein: CASSSGQLGSYEQYF
CDR3 DNA: TGTGCCAGCAGCTCCGGACAGCTCGGCAGCTACGAGCAGTACTTC
J gene: TRBJ2-7
clone size: NA
D gene: NA
V gene: TRBV28

CDR3 protein: CASKPTGENYGYTF
CDR3 DNA: TGTGCCAGCAAACCGACAGGGGAAAACTATGGCTACACCTTC
J gene: TRBJ1-2
clone size: NA
D gene: TRBD1
V gene: TRBV28

CDR3 protein: CAISGRDSGVWDEQFF
CDR3 DNA: TGTGCCATCAGTGGCCGGGACTCGGGGGTCTGGGATGAGCAGTTCTTC
J gene: TRBJ2-1
clone size: few
D gene: NA
V gene: TRBV10-3

CDR3 protein: CASSRRDGSGYTF
CDR3 DNA: TGTGCCAGCAGCCGCCGGGACGGATCTGGCTACACCTTC
J gene: TRBJ1-2
clone size: many
D gene: NA
V gene: TRBV11-1

CDR3 protein: CASSVDRPHYEQYF
CDR3 DNA: TGTGCCAGCAGCGTGGACAGGCCCCACTACGAGCAGTACTTC
J gene: TRBJ2-7
clone size: few
D gene: TRBD1
V gene: TRBV9

CDR3 protein: CASSFSTGSNQPQHF
CDR3 DNA: TGTGCCAGCAGTTTTTCGACAGGTAGCAATCAGCCCCAGCATTTT
J gene: TRBJ1-5
clone size: NA
D gene: NA
V gene: TRBV27

CDR3 protein: CASSPRNPGELFF
CDR3 DNA: TGTGCCAGCAGTCCCCGGAACCCCGGGGAGCTGTTTTTT
J gene: TRBJ2-2
clone size: NA
D gene: NA
V gene: TRBV6-5

CDR3 protein: CASSQDRAGSGEQYF
CDR3 DNA: TGTGCCAGCAGCCAAGATCGAGCGGGGTCCGGCGAGCAGTACTTC
J gene: TRBJ2-7
clone size: NA
D gene: TRBD2
V gene: TRBV4-2

CDR3 protein: CASSFRPRTEQFF
CDR3 DNA: TGTGCCAGCAGTTTTCGGCCCAGGACAGAGCAGTTCTTC
J gene: TRBJ2-1
clone size: NA
D gene: NA
V gene: TRBV28

CDR3 protein: CASSPGGVSVGYTF
CDR3 DNA: TGCGCCAGCAGCCCTGGCGGGGTTTCGGTTGGCTACACCTTC
J gene: TRBJ1-2
clone size: few
D gene: NA
V gene: TRBV5-1

CDR3 protein: CASSPFSGSISEQFF
CDR3 DNA: TGCGCCAGCAGCCCGTTTAGCGGGAGCATTTCTGAGCAGTTCTTC
J gene: TRBJ2-1
clone size: few
D gene: TRBD2
V gene: TRBV5-1

CDR3 protein: CASSQEGFSSYEQYF
CDR3 DNA: TGCGCCAGCAGCCAAGAGGGGTTTAGCTCCTACGAGCAGTACTTC
J gene: TRBJ2-7
clone size: NA
D gene: NA
V gene: TRBV4-1

CDR3 protein: CASSSQPTSADTQYF
CDR3 DNA: TGTGCCAGCAGCTCTCAGCCAACTAGCGCAGATACGCAGTATTTT
J gene: TRBJ2-3
clone size: NA
D gene: TRBD2
V gene: TRBV11-2

CDR3 protein: CASSYGQGAAGNTIYF
CDR3 DNA: TGCGCCAGCAGCTACGGACAGGGGGCGGCTGGAAACACCATATATTTT
J gene: TRBJ1-3
clone size: NA
D gene: TRBD1
V gene: TRBV5-1

CDR3 protein: CASSLETGIVAEAFF
CDR3 DNA: TGTGCCAGCAGCTTAGAGACAGGGATAGTAGCTGAAGCTTTCTTT
J gene: TRBJ1-1
clone size: NA
D gene: TRBD1
V gene: TRBV11-2

CDR3 protein: CSASRNTEAFF
CDR3 DNA: TGCAGTGCTAGTCGGAACACTGAAGCTTTCTTT
J gene: TRBJ1-1
clone size: NA
D gene: NA
V gene: TRBV20-1

CDR3 protein: CSVEDFYTEAFF
CDR3 DNA: TGCAGCGTTGAAGATTTCTACACTGAAGCTTTCTTT
J gene: TRBJ1-1
clone size: NA
D gene: NA
V gene: TRBV29-1

CDR3 protein: CASSPGLIKTQYF
CDR3 DNA: TGTGCCAGTAGCCCGGGACTGATAAAGACCCAGTACTTC
J gene: TRBJ2-5
clone size: NA
D gene: NA
V gene: TRBV19

CDR3 protein: CATSENQETEAFF
CDR3 DNA: TGTGCCACCAGCGAAAACCAGGAAACTGAAGCTTTCTTT
J gene: TRBJ1-1
clone size: NA
D gene: NA
V gene: TRBV15

CDR3 protein: CASKSRGRGMNEQFF
CDR3 DNA: TGTGCCAGCAAATCCCGCGGGAGAGGGATGAATGAGCAGTTCTTC
J gene: TRBJ2-1
clone size: once
D gene: TRBD2
V gene: TRBV14

CDR3 protein: CASWDRGIRPQHF
CDR3 DNA: TGTGCCTCCTGGGACAGGGGAATTCGGCCCCAGCATTTT
J gene: TRBJ1-5
clone size: few
D gene: TRBD1
V gene: TRBV6-1

CDR3 protein: CASSLSVTVHQPQHF
CDR3 DNA: TGTGCCAGCAGTTTATCGGTGACAGTTCATCAGCCCCAGCATTTT
J gene: TRBJ1-5
clone size: NA
D gene: NA
V gene: TRBV28

CDR3 protein: CASTNGGSYEQYF
CDR3 DNA: TGTGCCAGTACCAACGGCGGGTCCTACGAGCAGTACTTC
J gene: TRBJ2-7
clone size: NA
D gene: NA
V gene: TRBV19

CDR3 protein: CASSQGRTDVGAQYF
CDR3 DNA: TGTGCCAGCAGCCAAGGGCGGACAGACGTAGGTGCCCAGTACTTC
J gene: TRBJ2-5
clone size: NA
D gene: NA
V gene: TRBV7-3

CDR3 protein: CASSPGTGGRPQHF
CDR3 DNA: TGTGCCAGCAGCCCGGGGACAGGGGGTCGGCCCCAGCATTTT
J gene: TRBJ1-5
clone size: NA
D gene: TRBD1
V gene: TRBV5-5

CDR3 protein: CAWSEETGTEAFF
CDR3 DNA: TGTGCCTGGAGTGAAGAGACCGGCACTGAAGCTTTCTTT
J gene: TRBJ1-1
clone size: NA
D gene: NA
V gene: TRBV30

CDR3 protein: CATRDLLNRGIAKNIQYF
CDR3 DNA: TGTGCCACCCGGGACTTACTTAACAGAGGTATAGCCAAAAACATTCAGTACTTC
J gene: TRBJ2-4
clone size: NA
D gene: NA
V gene: TRBV19

CDR3 protein: CASSSQRPGGTVYGYTF
CDR3 DNA: TGTGCCAGCAGTTCCCAACGACCGGGTGGGACAGTCTATGGCTACACCTTC
J gene: TRBJ1-2
clone size: NA
D gene: TRBD1
V gene: TRBV28

CDR3 protein: CSVVQGSYEQYF
CDR3 DNA: TGCAGCGTTGTTCAGGGATCCTACGAGCAGTACTTC
J gene: TRBJ2-7
clone size: once
D gene: NA
V gene: TRBV29-1

CDR3 protein: CASSLGVSGFTEAFF
CDR3 DNA: TGCGCCAGCAGCTTGGGGGTATCAGGGTTCACTGAAGCTTTCTTT
J gene: TRBJ1-1
clone size: NA
D gene: NA
V gene: TRBV5-1

CDR3 protein: CASSLSLQRDQETQYF
CDR3 DNA: TGTGCCAGCAGTTTATCGTTGCAGCGGGACCAAGAGACCCAGTACTTC
J gene: TRBJ2-5
clone size: NA
D gene: NA
V gene: TRBV28

CDR3 protein: CASRRDFSYNEQFF
CDR3 DNA: TGTGCCAGCAGACGGGATTTCTCCTACAATGAGCAGTTCTTC
J gene: TRBJ2-1
clone size: NA
D gene: NA
V gene: TRBV6-5

CDR3 protein: CATTTSGSNVEQFF
CDR3 DNA: TGTGCCACGACGACTAGCGGGAGTAATGTTGAGCAGTTCTTC
J gene: TRBJ2-1
clone size: NA
D gene: TRBD2
V gene: TRBV6-5

CDR3 protein: CASSQASTETQYF
CDR3 DNA: TGCGCCAGCAGCCAAGCCAGCACAGAGACCCAGTACTTC
J gene: TRBJ2-5
clone size: NA
D gene: NA
V gene: TRBV4-1

CDR3 protein: CASSLFPGPLDTQYF
CDR3 DNA: TGCGCCAGCAGCTTGTTTCCGGGGCCTCTTGATACGCAGTATTTT
J gene: TRBJ2-3
clone size: NA
D gene: NA
V gene: TRBV5-1

CDR3 protein: CASSLASGPPTDTQYF
CDR3 DNA: TGTGCCAGCAGCTTGGCGAGCGGACCTCCCACAGATACGCAGTATTTT
J gene: TRBJ2-3
clone size: NA
D gene: NA
V gene: TRBV5-4

CDR3 protein: CASSVGGGGETQYF
CDR3 DNA: TGTGCCAGCAGCGTCGGAGGGGGCGGAGAGACCCAGTACTTC
J gene: TRBJ2-5
clone size: NA
D gene: NA
V gene: TRBV7-2